This TCR beta chain was captured in a study of T cell changes during pregnancy in multiple sclerosis. Trimming cost V 6 bases and J 4 bases, with 19 bases left between them. The CDR3 extends over 16 amino acids. Germline assignment: CDR1 MNHEY and CDR2 SMNVEV (reference sequence). Only in-frame clones appear in the TCRdb table, and some are missing; sequencing was by immunoSEQ multiplex PCR. The table records tens of thousands of clones, about 89% of them present only once. The sample in question was CD4+ T cells from peripheral blood mononuclear cells, obtained in the first trimester of pregnancy. The chain couples TRBV27 to TRBJ2-1; the D gene is possibly TRBD2 (5 bases). This clonotype originated in a female donor with multiple sclerosis, enrolled in a pregnancy study. The CDR3 sequence is CASRSLAGVPYNEQFF. The CDR3 DNA follows: TGTGCCAGCAGATCGCTCGCGGGCGTGCCTTACAATGAGCAGTTCTTC.